Each of the 21 T cell receptor beta chains below was sequenced from the same sample in a study of blood T cell repertoires in COVID-19. Assay: immunoSEQ multiplex PCR; the TCRdb copy retains only in-frame clones and omits some. The sample has some 150,000 clones; 87% are singletons. The sequenced sample was peripheral blood. The receptors derive from a man in his fifties with active COVID-19.

The V gene is TRBV4-1, the J gene TRBJ2-1, with a weak D call TRBD2 (6 bases). CDR3 size: 17 residues. V was pared by 3 bases and J by 0 bases, with 15 bases between. Germline CDR1 reads MGHRA; CDR2 reads YSYEKL. The CDR3 protein is CASSHDSGGLSYNEQFF. CDR3 DNA: TGCGCCAGCAGCCATGATTCCGGGGGTCTCTCCTACAATGAGCAGTTCTTC.

The chain couples TRBV28 to TRBJ1-5; D unresolved. Germline lookup yields CDR1 MDHEN and CDR2 SYDVKM. The CDR3 covers 14 residues. The ends were cut back, 3 bases at V and 3 bases at J, with 9 bases in the middle. The CDR3 reads CASSLDGNNQPQHF. CDR3 nucleotide sequence: TGTGCCAGCAGTTTGGACGGGAACAATCAGCCCCAGCATTTT.

V is TRBV6-6 and J is TRBJ1-2; D not certain. CDR1 and CDR2 from the germline V gene are MNHNY and SVGAGI (reference sequence). The CDR3 is 13 residues long. V was cut by 6 bases and J by 2 bases, with 10 bases left in between. CDR3 amino acids: CASRPGLNYGYTF. The CDR3 region has the DNA TGTGCCAGCAGACCTGGACTAAACTATGGCTACACCTTC.

The chain recombines TRBV5-1 with TRBJ1-1, with TRBD1 identical over 12 bases. This CDR3 is 13 amino acids long. V lost 4 bases and J lost 8; bases outside the gene matches: 3. Germline CDR1 reads SGHRS; CDR2 reads YFSETQ. The CDR3 spells CASSPGTGGEAFF. In DNA form, the CDR3 reads TGCGCCAGCAGCCCGGGGACAGGGGGCGAAGCTTTCTTT.

DNA of the CDR3: TGTGCCAGCAGCCAAGATCGGGCGGGGGGCAATCAGCCCCAGCATTTT. Protein: CASSQDRAGGNQPQHF. This chain connects TRBV4-2 to TRBJ1-5, with D possibly TRBD1 on 5 matching bases. This CDR3 spans 16 amino acids. With 0 bases removed from V and 2 bases from J, the gap between germline ends came to 11 bases. The germline CDR1 and CDR2 sequences are LGHNA and YNFKEQ.

The genes are TRBV29-1 and TRBJ1-3, with D unclear. This CDR3 is built from 11 residues. CDR1 SQVTM and CDR2 ANQGSEA come from the germline V gene. The CDR3 loop is CSFTVRNTIYF. In DNA form, the CDR3 reads TGCAGTTTCACGGTGCGGAACACCATATATTTT.

The chain joins TRBV6-1 to TRBJ2-7; a weak D match, TRBD2 (5 bases). The germline gives CDR1 MNHNS, CDR2 SASEGT. The CDR3 is 12 residues long. The V and J ends lost 2 bases and 6 bases respectively, with 8 bases between them. The CDR3 DNA is TGTGCCAGCAGTGAAAGCGGTTTCGAGCAGTACTTC. Its translation is CASSESGFEQYF.

About this clone itself: Germline is not matched at one junction end, which may reflect a read error. V usage is TRBV5-5 and J usage is TRBJ1-3; perhaps TRBD1 as D (6 bases). Germline loops: CDR1 SGHKS, CDR2 YYEKEE (reference sequence). This CDR3 region has 15 residues. The DNA for the CDR3 is TGTGCCAGCACCTTGGGGCGGGGGGCCGGAAACACCATATATTTT. Translating gives CASTLGRGAGNTIYF.

This clone has more than one count but fewer than ten. The rearrangement links TRBV3-1 (or the pseudogene TRBV3-2) to TRBJ2-3; the D is unclear. The CDR3 contains 13 residues. Germline CDR1 and CDR2: LGHDT and YNNKEL (reference sequence). Trimming took 1 base from V and 6 from J, leaving 8 bases between them. CDR3 protein: CASSQVGPDTQYF. CDR3 bases: TGTGCCAGCAGCCAAGTTGGGCCCGATACGCAGTATTTT.

The genes are TRBV27 and TRBJ1-3; perhaps TRBD1 as D (5 bases). Germline V gene lookup returns CDR1 MNHEY and CDR2 SMNVEV (reference sequence). The CDR3 consists of 14 residues. V lost 2 bases and J lost 7, with 12 bases in between. The CDR3: CASSLRVGGNTIYF. CDR3 in DNA: TGTGCCAGCAGTTTAAGAGTGGGGGGGAACACCATATATTTT.

This clone appeared a single time. The rearrangement joins TRBV23-1 to TRBJ1-6; no clear D gene. TRBV23-1 carries the ORF label, with uncertain function. The CDR3 contains 15 residues. V was shortened by 7 bases and J by 8 bases, with 18 bases between the two germline ends. CDR3 DNA: TGCGCCAGCACGGACGGGGATCTCTCTGATTCACCCCTCCACTTT. Translating gives CASTDGDLSDSPLHF.

This chain connects TRBV27 to TRBJ2-1; 7 bases line up with TRBD2. The ends lost 7 bases at V and 9 bases at J; junction bases unmatched: 18. The CDR3 runs 16 residues. From germline, CDR1 is MNHEY and CDR2 SMNVEV (reference sequence). CDR3 sequence (DNA): TGTGCCAGCATTAAACAAACGGGGGGTCCTTTGGGTGAGCAGTTCTTC. Its protein product is CASIKQTGGPLGEQFF.

This rearrangement joins TRBV5-1 to TRBJ2-2; D may be TRBD2 (6 bases). Germline V gene lookup returns CDR1 SGHRS and CDR2 YFSETQ. V was shortened by 2 bases and J by 4 bases, with 15 bases between the two germline ends. This CDR3 has 16 amino acids. In nucleotides, the CDR3 is TGCGCCAGCAGCTTTTTGACGGAGGGCAGCACCGGGGAGCTGTTTTTT. Its translation: CASSFLTEGSTGELFF.

This clone was counted a single time. The rearrangement joins TRBV4-2 to TRBJ1-4; tentative D call: TRBD1 (6 bases). CDR3 length: 16 amino acids. CDR1 and CDR2 from the germline V gene are LGHNA and YNFKEQ. V shed 4 bases and J shed 3 bases, with 15 bases lying between them. CDR3 in DNA: TGTGCCAGCAGCCTCACCCCGGACAGATCTAATGAAAAACTGTTTTTT. It yields the protein CASSLTPDRSNEKLFF.

In nucleotides, the CDR3 is TGTGCCAGCAGTGATTACAACAGCCCTTATGGCTACACCTTC. Amino acid sequence: CASSDYNSPYGYTF. This chain connects TRBV6-1 to TRBJ1-2; no clear D gene. V was shortened by 3 bases and J by 5 bases, with 13 bases between the two germline ends. This CDR3 spans 14 amino acids. Germline CDR1 is MNHNS and CDR2 is SASEGT.

This chain joins TRBV6-5 and TRBJ1-1, with TRBD1 matching over 8 bases. The germline V gene has CDR1 MNHEY and CDR2 SVGAGI. The CDR3 runs 14 residues. The junction had 5 bases not matched to a gene; V was cut back by 5 bases and J by 3 bases. CDR3 nucleotides: TGTGCCAGCAGTCTGACAGGGGAGTACACTGAAGCTTTCTTT. This gives the protein CASSLTGEYTEAFF.

The rearrangement joins TRBV4-1 to TRBJ2-7; no clear D. V lost 6 bases and J 2 bases, leaving 11 bases between the germline ends. CDR3 length: 13 amino acids. Germline V lookup: CDR1 MGHRA, CDR2 YSYEKL. As DNA, the CDR3 is TGCGCCAGCAGTGGGCAGGTCGCCTACGAGCAGTACTTC. Its protein product is CASSGQVAYEQYF.

CDR3: CASSGGNQPQHF. The CDR3 coding sequence is TGTGCCAGCAGCGGCGGTAATCAGCCCCAGCATTTT. This chain connects TRBV6-6 to TRBJ1-5; D not resolved. The CDR3 contains 12 residues. The V gene lost 6 bases and the J gene lost 4 bases, with 7 bases spanning the gap. The germline gives CDR1 MNHNY, CDR2 SVGAGI (reference sequence).

This chain joins TRBV7-9 and TRBJ2-1; D gene uncertain. CDR3 length equals 11 residues. Germline V lookup: CDR1 SEHNR, CDR2 FQNEAQ (reference sequence). V gave up 8 bases and J gave up 8 bases, with 10 bases separating them. DNA for the CDR3: TGTGCCAGCGAGGCCCAGTATGAGCAGTTCTTC. Its translation is CASEAQYEQFF.

The chain has TRBV5-1 and TRBJ2-5; 7 bases map to TRBD2. The V gene's germline CDR1 is SGHRS and CDR2 YFSETQ. The V segment lost 4 bases and the J segment 1 base; nucleotides outside the gene matches: 10. The CDR3 has 16 residues. The CDR3 region is CASSEGGRGSQETQYF. CDR3 DNA sequence: TGCGCCAGCAGCGAAGGAGGGCGGGGGTCCCAAGAGACCCAGTACTTC.

The CDR3 sequence is CASSSGGSTDTQYF. CDR3 DNA sequence: TGTGCCAGCAGTTCAGGGGGCAGCACAGATACGCAGTATTTT. J is TRBJ2-3 and V is TRBV6-5, with TRBD1 identical over 8 bases. This CDR3 has 14 amino acids. V gave up 4 bases and J gave up 0 bases; unmatched junction bases: 0. Per germline, CDR1 MNHEY and CDR2 SVGAGI.